This T cell receptor beta chain was captured by sequencing in a study of shared T cell receptors in the human thymus. In germline, CDR1 is MRHNA, CDR2 SNTAGT. V lost 11 bases to trimming and J lost 8 bases; unmatched junction nucleotides: 23. This CDR3 comprises 18 residues. The assay was immunoSEQ multiplex PCR, and TCRdb's table has in-frame clones only and misses some. The sample includes some 700,000 clones, approximately 90% seen only once; the top ten take 0.01%. These data were likewise used in another study, on human thymus T cells.

The sample taken for sequencing was thymocytes. This TCR came from a boy less than two years old with a congenital heart defect. The V call is TRBV6-4, the J call TRBJ2-4; TRBD2 agrees at 11 bases. CDR3: CAGHSGRAVSSSIDIQYF. CDR3 coding DNA: TGTGCCGGTCATAGCGGGAGGGCCGTCTCTAGCTCCATAGACATTCAGTACTTC.